A selection of T cell receptor beta chains follows, all from one sample in a study of control samples from healthy donors and cancer patients. Using immunoSEQ multiplex PCR, the repertoire was profiled, and TCRdb retains in-frame clones only, with some absent. The data show 100,000 to 150,000 clones, 90% seen once. Sequenced material: blood. The receptor set was obtained from a man aged 40-49 years in good health. Both conserved end residues are part of each CDR3. The order of the fields is J gene, clone size, V gene, D gene, CDR3 protein, CDR3 DNA. A D gene is named only where the DNA matches it firmly. A row's size may be missing; if present it is once, few, many or a size class.

>TRBJ1-1|once|TRBV7-8|TRBD1
CASSLNNRGRLTMNTEAFF
TGTGCCAGCAGCCTCAATAACAGGGGGCGGCTCACCATGAACACTGAAGCTTTCTTT
>TRBJ2-4|once|TRBV10-2|.
CASVRPRTSMLAKNIQYF
TGCGCCAGCGTAAGACCTCGGACGTCAATGCTAGCCAAAAACATTCAGTACTTC
>TRBJ1-5|.|TRBV4-1|.
CASSPRAGLNTENQPQHF
TGCGCCAGCAGCCCGAGGGCGGGCCTGAACACAGAGAATCAGCCCCAGCATTTT
>TRBJ1-1|.|TRBV28|.
CASGSTGPEAFF
TGTGCCAGCGGATCAACGGGTCCTGAAGCTTTCTTT
>TRBJ2-3|.|TRBV20-1|.
CSARTLDTQYF
TGCAGTGCACGGACGCTGGATACGCAGTATTTT
>TRBJ2-6|.|TRBV7-9|.
CASREWGANVLTF
TGTGCCAGCAGGGAGTGGGGGGCCAACGTCCTGACTTTC
>TRBJ1-3|.|TRBV19|TRBD1
CASSITQGSAGNTIYF
TGTGCCAGTAGTATCACACAGGGGTCGGCTGGAAACACCATATATTTT
>TRBJ1-1|.|TRBV28|TRBD1
CASVTGAVNTEAFF
TGTGCCAGCGTCACAGGGGCCGTGAACACTGAAGCTTTCTTT
>TRBJ2-2|.|TRBV6-2/TRBV6-3|TRBD2
CASSYSAGGSPTGELFF
TGTGCCAGCAGTTACTCTGCGGGGGGCTCCCCCACCGGGGAGCTGTTTTTT
>TRBJ2-5|.|TRBV9|.
CASSTPGLETQYF
TGTGCCAGCAGCACCCCAGGGTTGGAGACCCAGTACTTC
>TRBJ1-2|.|TRBV11-2|TRBD1
CASSFTGGYGYTF
TGTGCCAGCAGCTTTACAGGGGGCTATGGCTACACCTTC
>TRBJ2-7|.|TRBV27|.
CASRSGEAYEQYF
TGTGCCAGCCGTTCGGGGGAGGCCTACGAGCAGTACTTC
>TRBJ1-1|few|TRBV6-1|.
CASSEAGGEVTEAFF
TGTGCCAGCAGTGAAGCGGGGGGGGAGGTCACTGAAGCTTTCTTT
>TRBJ1-3|.|TRBV20-1|.
CSASLAGAGNTIYF
TGCAGTGCTAGTCTCGCAGGGGCTGGAAACACCATATATTTT
>TRBJ2-7|.|TRBV6-1|.
CASSVHPGPYEQYF
TGTGCCAGCAGTGTACATCCAGGCCCCTACGAGCAGTACTTC
>TRBJ2-7|.|TRBV6-5|.
CASVVVGGPSYEQYF
TGTGCCAGCGTTGTAGTCGGGGGCCCTTCCTACGAGCAGTACTTC
>TRBJ1-2|.|TRBV7-9|.
CASSLAVTDGYTF
TGTGCCAGCAGCTTAGCCGTGACGGATGGCTACACCTTC
>TRBJ2-7|.|TRBV14|.
CASSQANRVYEQYF
TGTGCCAGCAGCCAAGCTAACAGGGTGTACGAGCAGTACTTC
>TRBJ2-7|.|TRBV28|TRBD1
CASSKTRDRGDEQYF
TGTGCCAGCAGCAAAACCCGGGACAGGGGTGACGAGCAGTACTTC
>TRBJ2-2|.|TRBV29-1|TRBD2
CSVDRGGPTGELFF
TGCAGCGTTGACCGGGGGGGGCCCACCGGGGAGCTGTTTTTT
>TRBJ1-5|.|TRBV24-1|TRBD1
CATSEPGQNQPQHF
TGTGCCACCAGTGAGCCGGGACAGAATCAGCCCCAGCATTTT
>TRBJ1-4|.|TRBV12-5|.
CASAPRVKLFF
TGTGCTAGTGCCCCCCGGGTCAAACTGTTTTTT
>TRBJ2-7|.|TRBV2|.
CASSVRTRVDEQYF
TGTGCCAGCAGTGTGCGGACCCGCGTCGACGAGCAGTACTTC
>TRBJ1-4|.|TRBV28|.
CASSPEHDSEKLFF
TGTGCCAGCAGCCCGGAGCATGATAGTGAAAAACTGTTTTTT
>TRBJ1-1|.|TRBV5-1|.
CASSLVSGVTEAFF
TGCGCCAGCAGCTTGGTGTCGGGGGTGACTGAAGCTTTCTTT
>TRBJ2-7|.|TRBV20-1|TRBD1
CSASSSGTGDSYEQYF
TGCAGTGCTAGTTCTTCCGGGACAGGTGACTCCTACGAGCAGTACTTC
>TRBJ1-2|.|TRBV9|.
CASSANIEGRRGGYTF
TGTGCCAGCAGCGCCAACATAGAGGGGAGGAGAGGAGGCTACACCTTC
>TRBJ1-4|.|TRBV9|TRBD1
CASSIDRGPNEKLFF
TGTGCCAGCAGCATAGACAGGGGACCTAATGAAAAACTGTTTTTT
>TRBJ1-5|.|TRBV19|.
CASSHRTELSNQPQHF
TGTGCCAGTAGCCATAGGACAGAGCTTAGCAATCAGCCCCAGCATTTT
>TRBJ1-3|.|TRBV5-1|TRBD1
CASSEMTGGGNTIYF
TGCGCCAGCAGCGAAATGACAGGGGGTGGAAACACCATATATTTT
>TRBJ2-1|.|TRBV19|TRBD1
CASSLSGTVNEQFF
TGTGCCAGTAGTCTGTCCGGGACAGTTAATGAGCAGTTCTTC
>TRBJ2-1|.|TRBV27|TRBD1
CASSPKGARYNEQFF
TGTGCCAGCAGTCCAAAGGGGGCGCGTTACAATGAGCAGTTCTTC
>TRBJ2-1|.|TRBV7-3|TRBD1
CASSQDRENEQFF
TGTGCCAGCAGCCAAGACAGGGAAAATGAGCAGTTCTTC
>TRBJ1-2|once|TRBV6-5|.
CATEQGYGYTF
TGTGCCACAGAACAGGGCTATGGCTACACCTTC
>TRBJ1-2|once|TRBV28|.
CASSLYRGADYGYTF
TGTGCCAGCAGTTTGTATCGGGGGGCGGACTATGGCTACACCTTC
>TRBJ1-3|.|TRBV5-1|.
CASSLALAGATGNTIYF
TGCGCCAGCAGCTTGGCTTTGGCGGGGGCTACTGGAAACACCATATATTTT
>TRBJ2-7|.|TRBV12-2|.
CASRLADRVACNEQYF
TGTGCAAGTCGCTTAGCCGACAGGGTGGCTTGCAACGAGCAGTACTTC
>TRBJ1-1|.|TRBV5-1|.
CASSSIQAATEAFF
TGCGCCAGCAGCTCGATACAGGCGGCCACTGAAGCTTTCTTT
>TRBJ1-2|.|TRBV6-5|TRBD1
CASSYSAIGRGGYTF
TGTGCCAGCAGTTACTCGGCCATCGGCAGGGGGGGCTACACCTTC
>TRBJ2-1|.|TRBV11-2|.
CASSPGLSSYNEQFF
TGTGCCAGCAGCCCCGGACTTAGCTCCTACAATGAGCAGTTCTTC
>TRBJ2-4|few|TRBV6-5|.
CASSRRGAPLNIQYF
TGTGCCAGCAGCCGCCGCGGGGCGCCTCTGAACATTCAGTACTTC
>TRBJ2-4|.|TRBV6-6|TRBD2
CASSPRLAGLDSGIQYF
TGTGCCAGCAGTCCGCGACTAGCGGGCTTAGATTCGGGCATTCAGTACTTC
>TRBJ1-4|.|TRBV18|.
CASSPPGAFGPSEKLFF
TGTGCCAGCTCACCACCGGGGGCCTTCGGACCTAGTGAAAAACTGTTTTTT
>TRBJ1-2|.|TRBV12-3/TRBV12-4|.
CASSLAGAGGYTF
TGTGCCAGCAGTTTAGCAGGGGCTGGTGGCTACACCTTC
>TRBJ2-7|once|TRBV5-1|TRBD2
CASSATMAGGLSRNEQYF
TGCGCCAGCAGCGCCACCATGGCGGGGGGGCTGAGCCGAAACGAGCAGTACTTC
>TRBJ2-7|.|TRBV27|.
CASSLSLAHYEQYF
TGTGCCAGCAGTTTAAGTCTTGCCCACTACGAGCAGTACTTC
>TRBJ1-6|.|TRBV4-1|TRBD1
CASSPDRGNSPLHF
TGCGCCAGCAGCCCGGACAGGGGTAATTCACCCCTCCACTTT
>TRBJ2-1|.|TRBV6-1|.
CASSEVSEQFF
TGTGCCAGCAGTGAAGTGAGTGAGCAGTTCTTC
>TRBJ1-2|.|TRBV4-1|.
CASSQDIPGLGGYTF
TGCGCCAGCAGCCAAGACATACCGGGCCTCGGTGGCTACACCTTC